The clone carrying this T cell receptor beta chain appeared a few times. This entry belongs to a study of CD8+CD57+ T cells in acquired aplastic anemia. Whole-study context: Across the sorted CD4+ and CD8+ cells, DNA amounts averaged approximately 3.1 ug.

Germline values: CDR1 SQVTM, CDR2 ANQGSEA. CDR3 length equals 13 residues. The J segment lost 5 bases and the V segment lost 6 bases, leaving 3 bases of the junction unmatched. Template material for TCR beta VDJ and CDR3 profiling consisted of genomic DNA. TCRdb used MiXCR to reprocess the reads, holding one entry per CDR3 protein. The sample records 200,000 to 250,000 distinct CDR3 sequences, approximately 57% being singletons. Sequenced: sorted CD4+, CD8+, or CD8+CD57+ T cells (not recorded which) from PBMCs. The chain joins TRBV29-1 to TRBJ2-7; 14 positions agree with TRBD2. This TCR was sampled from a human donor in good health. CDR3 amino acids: CSVGLAGENEQYF. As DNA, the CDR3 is TGCAGCGTGGGACTAGCGGGAGAAAACGAGCAGTACTTC.